This T cell receptor beta chain appears in the sequencing data of a study of T-cell reconstitution after alpha-beta-depleted transplantation in children. Trimming stripped 0 bases from V and 4 bases from J, with 6 bases between. This CDR3 contains 13 residues. Germline-derived CDR1 and CDR2 are SGDLS and YYNGEE. It was with unique molecular identifiers that the TCRbeta library was prepared. MiXCR, run by TCRdb on the PCR reads, gives a single entry per CDR3 protein. Here the sample spans 550,000 to 600,000 distinct CDR3 sequences, more than 20% being singletons. The J gene is TRBJ2-3, the V gene TRBV9; D is uncertain. The material was PBMCs, mostly from graft donor cells, obtained 360 days after TCRalphabeta/CD19-depleted stem cell transplant. The TCR sequence derives from a boy under two years old who had a stem cell transplant for acute myeloid leukemia, so the T cells may come from the graft donor. CDR3 residues: CASSVVRADTQYF. CDR3 DNA: TGTGCCAGCAGCGTAGTACGGGCAGATACGCAGTATTTT.